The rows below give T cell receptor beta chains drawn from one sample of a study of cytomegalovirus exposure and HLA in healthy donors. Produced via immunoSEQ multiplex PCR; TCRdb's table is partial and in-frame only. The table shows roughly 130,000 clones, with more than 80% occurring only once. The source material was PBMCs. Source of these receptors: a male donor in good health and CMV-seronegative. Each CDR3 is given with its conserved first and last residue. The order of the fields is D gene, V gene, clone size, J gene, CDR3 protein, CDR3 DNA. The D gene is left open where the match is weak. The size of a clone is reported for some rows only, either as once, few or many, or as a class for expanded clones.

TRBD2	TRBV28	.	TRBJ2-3	CASKTPGTMTDTQYF	TGTGCCAGCAAGACACCCGGGACTATGACAGATACGCAGTATTTT
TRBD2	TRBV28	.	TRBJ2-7	CASRDPLAGGSYEQYF	TGTGCCAGCAGAGACCCCCTAGCGGGGGGTTCCTACGAGCAGTACTTC
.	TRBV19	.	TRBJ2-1	CASRQDSYNEQFF	TGTGCCAGTAGACAGGACAGCTACAATGAGCAGTTCTTC
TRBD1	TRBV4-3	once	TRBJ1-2	CASSRAGQVDYGYTF	TGCGCCAGCAGCCGAGCGGGACAGGTGGACTATGGCTACACCTTC
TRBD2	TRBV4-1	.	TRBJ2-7	CASSQILAESYEQYF	TGCGCCAGCAGCCAAATCCTAGCGGAATCCTACGAGCAGTACTTC
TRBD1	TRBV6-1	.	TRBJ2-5	CASSATGVGETQYF	TGTGCCAGCAGCGCTACAGGGGTAGGAGAGACCCAGTACTTC
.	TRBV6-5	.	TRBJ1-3	CASTQDSHSGNTIYF	TGTGCCAGCACCCAAGACAGCCACAGTGGAAACACCATATATTTT
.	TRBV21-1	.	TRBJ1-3	CASSKAPTGDGNTIYF	TGTGCCAGCAGCAAAGCGCCGACGGGAGATGGAAACACCATATATTTT
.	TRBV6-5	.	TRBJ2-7	CATLGTTPNLYEQYF	TGTGCCACCCTAGGGACAACCCCGAACCTCTACGAGCAGTACTTC
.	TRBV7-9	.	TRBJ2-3	CASSLEIAATDTQYF	TGTGCCAGCAGCTTAGAAATAGCGGCCACAGATACGCAGTATTTT
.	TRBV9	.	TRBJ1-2	CASSVGKGGSDGYTF	TGTGCCAGCAGCGTAGGCAAAGGTGGGAGTGATGGCTACACCTTC
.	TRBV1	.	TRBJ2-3	CTSSQGPGVDTQYF	TGCACCAGCAGCCAAGGCCCCGGGGTAGATACGCAGTATTTT
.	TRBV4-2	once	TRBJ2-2	CASSQDFFGINTGELFF	TGTGCCAGCAGCCAAGACTTTTTCGGGATAAACACCGGGGAGCTGTTTTTT
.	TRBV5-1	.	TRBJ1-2	CASSLTGGSRGYTF	TGCGCCAGCAGCTTGACGGGAGGGTCTCGAGGCTACACCTTC
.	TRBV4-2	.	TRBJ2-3	CASSQVEAPNTQYF	TGTGCCAGCAGCCAAGTTGAGGCGCCAAATACGCAGTATTTT
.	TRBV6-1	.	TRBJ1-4	CASSEAYGLEEKLFF	TGTGCCAGCAGTGAAGCGTACGGGTTAGAAGAAAAACTGTTTTTT
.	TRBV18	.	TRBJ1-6	CASSPPGRAGNSPLHF	TGTGCCAGCTCACCACCTGGCAGGGCGGGGAATTCACCCCTCCACTTT
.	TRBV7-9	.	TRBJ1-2	CSSSFGEYGYTF	TGTTCCAGCAGCTTCGGGGAGTATGGCTACACCTTC
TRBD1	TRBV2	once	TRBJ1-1	CASILQGADTEAFF	TGTGCCAGCATCCTCCAGGGGGCAGATACTGAAGCTTTCTTT
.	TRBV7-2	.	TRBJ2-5	CASSSRGGGHPTDF	TGTGCCAGCAGCTCCCGGGGAGGGGGGCACCCCACCGACTTC
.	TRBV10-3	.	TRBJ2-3	CAISLDSLGDTQYF	TGTGCCATCAGTCTGGACTCGCTGGGGGATACGCAGTATTTT
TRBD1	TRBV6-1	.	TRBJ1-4	CASSASGTGVREKLFF	TGTGCCAGCAGTGCCTCCGGGACAGGGGTCCGGGAAAAACTGTTTTTT